This TCR beta chain was captured by sequencing in a study of T cell changes during pregnancy in multiple sclerosis. The CDR3 loop spans 12 amino acids. Germline V lookup: CDR1 MNHEY, CDR2 SMNVEV (reference sequence). Trimming shortened V by 8 bases and J by 9 bases, and 14 bases separated the two germline ends. Sequencing was performed with immunoSEQ multiplex PCR; in TCRdb, only in-frame clones are kept and a portion is missing. This table has approximately 30,000 clones, 85% to 90% appearing once. This specimen was CD8+ T cells from peripheral blood mononuclear cells, taken before pregnancy. This chain connects TRBV27 to TRBJ2-1; D gene unclear. This clonotype was sampled from a female donor with multiple sclerosis, enrolled in a pregnancy study. The CDR3 loop reads CASRLPLGEQFF. In DNA, the CDR3 is TGTGCCAGCCGACTGCCGCTCGGTGAGCAGTTCTTC.